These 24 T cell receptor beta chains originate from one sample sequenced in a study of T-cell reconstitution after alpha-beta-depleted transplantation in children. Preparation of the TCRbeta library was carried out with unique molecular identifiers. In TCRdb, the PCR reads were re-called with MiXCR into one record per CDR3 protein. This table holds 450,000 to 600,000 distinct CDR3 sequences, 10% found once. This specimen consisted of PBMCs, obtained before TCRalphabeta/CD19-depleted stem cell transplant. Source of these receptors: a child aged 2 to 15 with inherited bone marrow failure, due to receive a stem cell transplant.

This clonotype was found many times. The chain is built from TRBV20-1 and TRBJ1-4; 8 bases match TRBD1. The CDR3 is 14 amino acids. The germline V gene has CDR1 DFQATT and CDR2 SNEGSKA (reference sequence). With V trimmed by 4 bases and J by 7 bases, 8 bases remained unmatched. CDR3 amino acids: CSATDRGGSEKLFF. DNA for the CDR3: TGCAGTGCTACCGACAGGGGAGGTAGTGAAAAACTGTTTTTT.

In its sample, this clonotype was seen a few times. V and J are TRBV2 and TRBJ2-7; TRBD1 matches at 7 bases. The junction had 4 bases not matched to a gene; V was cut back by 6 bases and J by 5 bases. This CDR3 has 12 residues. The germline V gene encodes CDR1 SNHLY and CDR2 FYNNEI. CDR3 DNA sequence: TGTGCCAGCAGGGGACAGAGGGACGAGCAGTACTTC. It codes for CASRGQRDEQYF.

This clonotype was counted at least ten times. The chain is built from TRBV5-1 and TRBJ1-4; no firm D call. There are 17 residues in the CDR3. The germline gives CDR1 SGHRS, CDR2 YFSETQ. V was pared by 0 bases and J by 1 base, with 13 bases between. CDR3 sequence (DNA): TGCGCCAGCAGCTTGGGTCCCTCGGTTGGAACTAATGAAAAACTGTTTTTT. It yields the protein CASSLGPSVGTNEKLFF. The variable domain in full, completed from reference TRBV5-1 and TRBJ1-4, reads KAGVTQTPRYLIKTRGQQVTLSCSPISGHRSVSWYQQTPGQGLQFLFEYFSETQRNKGNFPGRFSGRQFSNSRSEMNVSTLELGDSALYLCASSLGPSVGTNEKLFFGSGTQLSVL.

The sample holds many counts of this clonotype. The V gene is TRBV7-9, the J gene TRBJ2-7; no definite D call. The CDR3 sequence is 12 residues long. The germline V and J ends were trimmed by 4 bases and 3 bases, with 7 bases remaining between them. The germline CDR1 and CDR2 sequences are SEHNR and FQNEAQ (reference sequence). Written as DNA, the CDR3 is TGTGCCAGCAGCTCCCCCTTCTACGAGCAGTACTTC. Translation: CASSSPFYEQYF.

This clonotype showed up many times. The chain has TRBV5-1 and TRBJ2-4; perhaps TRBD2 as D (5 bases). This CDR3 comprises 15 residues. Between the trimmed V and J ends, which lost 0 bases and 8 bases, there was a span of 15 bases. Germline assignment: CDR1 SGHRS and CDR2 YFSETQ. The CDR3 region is CASSLGGGILHIQYF. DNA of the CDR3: TGCGCCAGCAGCTTGGGAGGAGGAATCCTACACATTCAGTACTTC.

CDR3 bases: TGTGCCAGTAGTATCGACTTGGGCGCCTACGAGCAGTACTTC. Translating it yields CASSIDLGAYEQYF. The J gene is TRBJ2-7, the V gene TRBV19; no definite D call. This CDR3 has 14 residues. Per the germline V gene, CDR1 is LNHDA and CDR2 is SQIVND (reference sequence). Trimming removed 3 bases from V and 2 bases from J, with 11 bases in between.

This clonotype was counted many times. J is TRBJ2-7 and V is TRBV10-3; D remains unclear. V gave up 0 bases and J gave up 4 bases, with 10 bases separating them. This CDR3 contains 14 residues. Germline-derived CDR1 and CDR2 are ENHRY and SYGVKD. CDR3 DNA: TGTGCCATCAGTGAGTCTGGTCAAGGGTACGAGCAGTACTTC. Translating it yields CAISESGQGYEQYF.

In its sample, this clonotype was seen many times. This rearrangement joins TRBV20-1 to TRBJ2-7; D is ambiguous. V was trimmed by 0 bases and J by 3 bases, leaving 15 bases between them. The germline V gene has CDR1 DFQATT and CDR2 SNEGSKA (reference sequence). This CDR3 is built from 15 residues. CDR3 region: CSARDPSTRVYEQYF. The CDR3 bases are TGCAGTGCTAGAGATCCCTCGACACGGGTCTACGAGCAGTACTTC.

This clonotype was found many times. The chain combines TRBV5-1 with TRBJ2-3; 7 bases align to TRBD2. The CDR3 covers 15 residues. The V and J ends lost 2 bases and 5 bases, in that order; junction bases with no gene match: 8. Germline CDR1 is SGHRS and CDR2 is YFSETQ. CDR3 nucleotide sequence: TGCGCCAGCAGCTTATTATTGAGCGGGGAAGATACGCAGTATTTT. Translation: CASSLLLSGEDTQYF.

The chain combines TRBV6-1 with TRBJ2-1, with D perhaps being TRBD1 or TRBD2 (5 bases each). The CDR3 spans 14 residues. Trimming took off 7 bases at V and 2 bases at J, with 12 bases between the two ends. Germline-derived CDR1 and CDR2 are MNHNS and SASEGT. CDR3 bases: TGTGCCAGCATCGGGACGAACGCCTACAATGAGCAGTTCTTC. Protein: CASIGTNAYNEQFF.

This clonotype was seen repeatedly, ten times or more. The CDR3 nucleotides are TGTGCCAGCAGTTCGGACCGTGGGACTGAAGCTTTCTTT. This gives the protein CASSSDRGTEAFF. The chain combines TRBV12-3 or TRBV12-4 with TRBJ1-1; no firm D call. The CDR3 runs to 13 residues. Trimming removed 4 bases at V and 5 bases at J, with 11 bases between.

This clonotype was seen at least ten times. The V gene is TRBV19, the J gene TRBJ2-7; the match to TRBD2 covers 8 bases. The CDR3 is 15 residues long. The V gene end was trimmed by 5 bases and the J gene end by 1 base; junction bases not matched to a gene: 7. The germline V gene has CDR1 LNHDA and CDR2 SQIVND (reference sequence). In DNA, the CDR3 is TGTGCCAGTAGTTCGACGGGACTAGTATCCTACGAGCAGTACTTC. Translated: CASSSTGLVSYEQYF. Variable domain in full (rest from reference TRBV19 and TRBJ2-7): DGGITQSPKYLFRKEGQNVTLSCEQNLNHDAMYWYRQDPGQGLRLIYYSQIVNDFQKGDIAEGYSVSREKKESFPLTVTSAQKNPTAFYLCASSSTGLVSYEQYFGPGTRLTVT.

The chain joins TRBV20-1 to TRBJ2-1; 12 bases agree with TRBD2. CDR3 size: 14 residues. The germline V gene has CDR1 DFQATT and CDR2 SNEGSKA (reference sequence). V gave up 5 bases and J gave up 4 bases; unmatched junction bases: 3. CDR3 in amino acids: CSARLAGAYNEQFF. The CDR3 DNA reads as TGCAGTGCTCGACTAGCGGGAGCGTACAATGAGCAGTTCTTC.

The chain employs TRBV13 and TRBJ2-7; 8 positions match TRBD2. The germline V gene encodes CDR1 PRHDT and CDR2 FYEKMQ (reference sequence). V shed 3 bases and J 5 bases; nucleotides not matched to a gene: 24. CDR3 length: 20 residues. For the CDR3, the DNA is TGTGCCAGCAGCTTCACACAAACTAGCGGACCGCCCTTGATCACCCACGAGCAGTACTTC. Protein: CASSFTQTSGPPLITHEQYF.

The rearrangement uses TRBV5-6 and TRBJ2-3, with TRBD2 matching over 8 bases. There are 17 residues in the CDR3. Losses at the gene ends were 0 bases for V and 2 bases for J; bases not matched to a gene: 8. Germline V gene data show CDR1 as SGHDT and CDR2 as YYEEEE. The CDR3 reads CASSLVREGLSTDTQYF. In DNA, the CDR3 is TGTGCCAGCAGCTTGGTCCGGGAGGGCCTATCCACAGATACGCAGTATTTT.

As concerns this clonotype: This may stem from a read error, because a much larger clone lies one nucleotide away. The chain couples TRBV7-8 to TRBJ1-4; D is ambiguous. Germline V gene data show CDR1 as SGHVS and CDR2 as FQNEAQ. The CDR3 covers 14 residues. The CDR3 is CAGSRKGFGEKLFF. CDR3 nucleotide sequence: TGTGCCGGCAGCCGGAAGGGTTTCGGGGAAAAACTGTTTTTT.

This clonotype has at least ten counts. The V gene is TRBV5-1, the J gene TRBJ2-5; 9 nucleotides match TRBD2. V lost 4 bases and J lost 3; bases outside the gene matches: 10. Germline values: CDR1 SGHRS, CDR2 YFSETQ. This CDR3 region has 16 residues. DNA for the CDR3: TGCGCCAGCAGCCTTAGCGGGAGCGGTCCCGAAGAGACCCAGTACTTC. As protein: CASSLSGSGPEETQYF.

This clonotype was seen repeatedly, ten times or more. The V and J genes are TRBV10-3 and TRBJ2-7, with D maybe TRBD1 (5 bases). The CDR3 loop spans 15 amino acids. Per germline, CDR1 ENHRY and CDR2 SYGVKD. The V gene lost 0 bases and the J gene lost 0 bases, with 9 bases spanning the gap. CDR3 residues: CAISESRDSSYEQYF. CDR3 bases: TGTGCCATCAGTGAGTCCCGCGACAGCTCCTACGAGCAGTACTTC.

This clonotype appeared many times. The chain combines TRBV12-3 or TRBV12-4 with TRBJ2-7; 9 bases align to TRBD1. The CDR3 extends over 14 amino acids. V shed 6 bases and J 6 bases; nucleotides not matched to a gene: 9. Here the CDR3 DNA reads TGTGCCAGCAGCCTGGGACAGGGAGAAGGCGAGCAGTACTTC. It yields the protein CASSLGQGEGEQYF.

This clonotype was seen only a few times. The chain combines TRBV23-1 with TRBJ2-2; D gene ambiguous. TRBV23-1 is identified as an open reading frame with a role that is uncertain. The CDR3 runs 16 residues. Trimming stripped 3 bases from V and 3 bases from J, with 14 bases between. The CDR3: CASSQWRRTYTGELFF. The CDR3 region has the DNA TGCGCCAGCAGTCAGTGGCGAAGAACCTACACCGGGGAGCTGTTTTTT.

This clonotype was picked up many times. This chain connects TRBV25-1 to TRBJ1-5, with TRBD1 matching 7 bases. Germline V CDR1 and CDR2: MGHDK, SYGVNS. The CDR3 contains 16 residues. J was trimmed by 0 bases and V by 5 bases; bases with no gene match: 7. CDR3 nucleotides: TGTGCCAGCAGTCCCGGGACAGTCTATAGCAATCAGCCCCAGCATTTT. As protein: CASSPGTVYSNQPQHF.

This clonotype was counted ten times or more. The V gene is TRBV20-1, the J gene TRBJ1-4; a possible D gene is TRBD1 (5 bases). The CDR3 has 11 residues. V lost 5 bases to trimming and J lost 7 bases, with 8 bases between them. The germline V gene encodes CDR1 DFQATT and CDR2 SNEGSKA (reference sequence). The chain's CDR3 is CSAQTVEKLFF. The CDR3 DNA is TGCAGTGCTCAGACAGTTGAAAAACTGTTTTTT.

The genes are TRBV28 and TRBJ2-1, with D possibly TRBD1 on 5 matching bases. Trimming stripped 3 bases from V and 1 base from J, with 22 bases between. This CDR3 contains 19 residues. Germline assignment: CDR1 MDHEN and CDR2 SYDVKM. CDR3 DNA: TGTGCCAGCAGTTTCCCCCACTTCCCCAGGGTCCATTCCTACAATGAGCAGTTCTTC. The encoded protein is CASSFPHFPRVHSYNEQFF.

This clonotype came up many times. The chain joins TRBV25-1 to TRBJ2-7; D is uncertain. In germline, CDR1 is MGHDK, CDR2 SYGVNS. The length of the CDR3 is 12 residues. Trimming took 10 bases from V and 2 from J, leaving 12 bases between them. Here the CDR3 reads CAIADAAYEQYF. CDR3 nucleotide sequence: TGTGCCATCGCGGACGCAGCCTACGAGCAGTACTTC.